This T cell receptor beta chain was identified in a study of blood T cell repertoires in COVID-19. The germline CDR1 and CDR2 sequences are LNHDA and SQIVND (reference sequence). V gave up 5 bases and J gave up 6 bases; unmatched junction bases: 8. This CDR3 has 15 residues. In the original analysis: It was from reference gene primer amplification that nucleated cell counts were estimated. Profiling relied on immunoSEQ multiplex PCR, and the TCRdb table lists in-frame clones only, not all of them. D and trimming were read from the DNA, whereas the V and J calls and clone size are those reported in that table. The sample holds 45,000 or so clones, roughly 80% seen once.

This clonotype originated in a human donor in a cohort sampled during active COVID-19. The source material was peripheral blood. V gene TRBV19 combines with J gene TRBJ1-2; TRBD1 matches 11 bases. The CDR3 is CASSVWTGGANGYTF. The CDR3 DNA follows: TGTGCCAGTAGTGTTTGGACAGGGGGCGCGAATGGCTACACCTTC.